These 26 T cell receptor beta chains came from one sample sequenced in a study of blood T cell repertoires in COVID-19. Clones were read by immunoSEQ multiplex PCR, and TCRdb kept only the in-frame ones, dropping some. The table has about 160,000 clones, approximately 87% seen once; the top ten hold approximately 6.6%. Sequenced input: PBMCs or T cells enriched from blood (not recorded which). The receptor set was obtained from a woman in her 50s who had recovered from COVID-19.

V and J are TRBV3-1 (or the pseudogene TRBV3-2) and TRBJ1-4; D remains ambiguous. V lost 1 base and J 10 bases, leaving 13 bases between the germline ends. Germline lookup yields CDR1 LGHDT and CDR2 YNNKEL (reference sequence). The CDR3 consists of 14 residues. The CDR3 spells CASSQVGRSRKLFF. CDR3 DNA: TGTGCCAGCAGCCAAGTTGGCAGATCCAGAAAACTGTTTTTT.

The J gene is TRBJ2-3, the V gene TRBV23-1; the D is unclear. TRBV23-1 is sorted into the ORF group, with uncertain function. This CDR3 region has 16 residues. The germline V and J ends were trimmed by 0 bases and 0 bases, with 10 bases remaining between them. CDR3: CASSQSVRLSTDTQYF. CDR3 DNA sequence: TGCGCCAGCAGTCAATCGGTCAGGTTAAGCACAGATACGCAGTATTTT.

This clone was counted a few times. Germline and junction disagree at one end, which may indicate a read error. V is TRBV7-7 and J is TRBJ2-7; D is perhaps TRBD1 (6 bases). The V gene's germline CDR1 is SSHAT and CDR2 FNYEAQ (reference sequence). This CDR3 spans 13 amino acids. The CDR3 nucleotides are TGTGCTAGCAGCTTAGCGACAGGCTACGAGCAGTACTTC. Protein sequence: CASSLATGYEQYF.

This chain connects TRBV27 to TRBJ2-2, with 7 bases aligning to TRBD1. The germline CDR1 and CDR2 sequences are MNHEY and SMNVEV (reference sequence). With 5 bases clipped from V and 2 bases from J, the junction kept 11 bases outside the gene matches. The CDR3 length is 17 residues. CDR3 nucleotide sequence: TGTGCCAGCAGTACTCCTCTCACAGGGGTTAACACCGGGGAGCTGTTTTTT. The encoded protein is CASSTPLTGVNTGELFF.

This rearrangement joins TRBV7-3 to TRBJ2-2; D is perhaps TRBD2 (5 bases). Germline V gene sequence: CDR1 SGHTA, CDR2 FQGTGA. This CDR3 comprises 13 residues. Between the trimmed V and J ends, which lost 3 bases and 6 bases, there was a span of 8 bases. CDR3 nucleotide sequence: TGTGCCAGCAGCTTTGCCGGGGCCGGGGAGCTGTTTTTT. Protein product: CASSFAGAGELFF.

This chain connects TRBV5-1 to TRBJ2-5, with TRBD2 identical over 10 bases. Germline CDR1 is SGHRS and CDR2 is YFSETQ. Trimming took 4 bases from V and 5 from J; bases not matched to a gene: 14. The CDR3 loop spans 17 amino acids. In nucleotides, the CDR3 is TGCGCCAGCAGCGTCTCTAGCGGGGGAACGGCCGGGGAGACCCAGTACTTC. It translates to CASSVSSGGTAGETQYF. The whole variable domain, remainder taken from reference TRBV5-1 and TRBJ2-5, is KAGVTQTPRYLIKTRGQQVTLSCSPISGHRSVSWYQQTPGQGLQFLFEYFSETQRNKGNFPGRFSGRQFSNSRSEMNVSTLELGDSALYLCASSVSSGGTAGETQYFGPGTRLLVL.

The chain couples TRBV4-1 to TRBJ2-7; D possibly corresponds to TRBD1 (5 bases). The V gene lost 0 bases and the J gene lost 3 bases, with 15 bases spanning the gap. The CDR3 runs to 16 residues. Per germline, CDR1 MGHRA and CDR2 YSYEKL. CDR3 amino acids: CASSQDPGPSYYEQYF. The DNA of the CDR3 is TGCGCCAGCAGCCAAGACCCAGGGCCCTCTTACTACGAGCAGTACTTC.

The chain recombines TRBV7-2 with TRBJ2-7, with a tentative D call TRBD2 (6 bases). The V and J ends lost 2 bases and 2 bases respectively, with 10 bases between them. The CDR3 has 14 amino acids. From germline, CDR1 is SGHTA and CDR2 FQGNSA. The CDR3 DNA sequence: TGTGCCAGCAGCTTACAGCCTAGCGCCTACGAGCAGTACTTC. Its translation is CASSLQPSAYEQYF.

This sequence joins TRBV7-9 and TRBJ1-2, with 11 positions matching TRBD1. Germline CDR1 and CDR2: SEHNR and FQNEAQ (reference sequence). J lost 8 bases, V lost 5 bases, and 10 bases had no gene match. The CDR3 has 15 amino acids. In nucleotides, the CDR3 is TGTGCCAGCAGCGATGCCGGACAGGGGGCTAGCGGCTACACCTTC. It codes for CASSDAGQGASGYTF.

V gene TRBV7-2 combines with J gene TRBJ2-4, with 9 bases matching TRBD1. V was clipped by 5 bases and J by 8 bases; unmatched bases: 1. Germline CDR1 and CDR2: SGHTA and FQGNSA. The CDR3 is 12 residues long. The CDR3 loop is CASSDRGYIQYF. CDR3 bases: TGTGCCAGCAGCGACAGGGGGTACATTCAGTACTTC. Variable domain in full (rest from reference TRBV7-2 and TRBJ2-4): GAGVSQSPSNKVTEKGKDVELRCDPISGHTALYWYRQSLGQGLEFLIYFQGNSAPDKSGLPSDRFSAERTGGSVSTLTIQRTQQEDSAVYLCASSDRGYIQYFGAGTRLSVL.

This clone was recorded once. V is TRBV5-6 and J is TRBJ1-4, with D perhaps TRBD1 (5 bases). The V and J ends lost 1 base and 10 bases respectively, with 11 bases between them. The germline V gene has CDR1 SGHDT and CDR2 YYEEEE. The CDR3 spans 13 residues. CDR3 in DNA: TGTGCCAGCAGCTTGTGGCAGGGAGGAAAACTGTTTTTT. It translates to CASSLWQGGKLFF.

The V gene is TRBV7-3, the J gene TRBJ2-3, with 9 nucleotides matching TRBD2. This CDR3 contains 17 residues. Germline loops: CDR1 SGHTA, CDR2 FQGTGA. The junction had 11 bases not matched to a gene; V was cut back by 5 bases and J by 2 bases. The CDR3 nucleotides read TGTGCCAGCAGCGTCACCGGGACTAGCTCTTACACAGATACGCAGTATTTT. It encodes CASSVTGTSSYTDTQYF.

The chain carries TRBV11-1 and TRBJ1-1; a weak D match, TRBD1 (5 bases). The CDR3 spans 13 residues. The V end lost 3 bases, the J end lost 7 bases, and 12 bases lay between the germline ends. Germline CDR1 reads SGHAT; CDR2 reads FQDESV (reference sequence). The CDR3 bases are TGTGCCAGCAGCTTTCACCTGGGGGGTGAAGCTTTCTTT. Amino acids: CASSFHLGGEAFF.

The chain recombines TRBV29-1 with TRBJ1-1, with D possibly TRBD1 on 5 matching bases. CDR3 length: 13 residues. Germline lookup yields CDR1 SQVTM and CDR2 ANQGSEA. Between the trimmed V and J ends, which lost 6 bases and 4 bases, there was a span of 15 bases. The CDR3 DNA follows: TGCAGCGTGAGTGGGGGAGGGGCCACTGAAGCTTTCTTT. Translated: CSVSGGGATEAFF. Looking up the rest from reference TRBV29-1 and TRBJ1-1 gives the full variable domain: SAVISQKPSRDICQRGTSLTIQCQVDSQVTMMFWYRQQPGQSLTLIATANQGSEATYESGFVIDKFPISRPNLTFSTLTVSNMSPEDSSIYLCSVSGGGATEAFFGQGTRLTVV.

This chain joins TRBV7-9 and TRBJ2-6; TRBD2 is a possible D gene (6 bases). V was shortened by 1 base and J by 5 bases, with 9 bases between the two germline ends. The CDR3 sequence is 15 residues long. Germline V lookup: CDR1 SEHNR, CDR2 FQNEAQ (reference sequence). CDR3 nucleotide sequence: TGTGCCAGCAGCTTAGAGCGGGTCCGGGCCAACGTCCTGACTTTC. The encoded protein is CASSLERVRANVLTF.

CDR3 loop: CASSQEGGARISGNTEAFF. DNA of the CDR3: TGCGCCAGCAGCCAAGAGGGGGGGGCGCGGATTTCGGGGAACACTGAAGCTTTCTTT. The chain is built from TRBV4-1 and TRBJ1-1; possible D gene TRBD1, 6 bases. The germline gives CDR1 MGHRA, CDR2 YSYEKL. Trimming left V 0 bases short and J 1 base short, with 21 bases between. CDR3 length equals 19 residues.

The rearrangement uses TRBV9 and TRBJ1-1; no firm D call. The CDR3 totals 15 residues. CDR1 SGDLS and CDR2 YYNGEE come from the germline V gene. V lost 0 bases and J lost 4, with 13 bases in between. The CDR3 DNA sequence: TGTGCCAGCAGCGTAGCGACGGGGAAGGGCACTGAAGCTTTCTTT. Residues: CASSVATGKGTEAFF.

This chain links TRBV4-2 with TRBJ2-5; 11 nucleotides agree with TRBD2. Germline V CDR1 and CDR2: LGHNA, YNFKEQ. The CDR3 totals 16 residues. Losses at the gene ends were 4 bases for V and 4 bases for J; bases not matched to a gene: 8. The CDR3 DNA follows: TGTGCCAGCAGCCCATCGGGACTAGCGGTAGGAGAGACCCAGTACTTC. It yields the protein CASSPSGLAVGETQYF.

The chain joins TRBV6-1 to TRBJ1-6; D gene unclear. V was pared by 1 base and J by 1 base, with 5 bases between. CDR3 length: 15 amino acids. CDR1 and CDR2 (germline): MNHNS, SASEGT. The CDR3 sequence: CASSEGRSYNSPLHF. CDR3 DNA: TGTGCCAGCAGTGAAGGGCGGTCCTATAATTCACCCCTCCACTTT.

This chain uses TRBV19 with TRBJ1-5; a weak D match, TRBD1 (6 bases). V was shortened by 9 bases and J by 2 bases, with 14 bases between the two germline ends. This CDR3 has 14 amino acids. The germline V gene encodes CDR1 LNHDA and CDR2 SQIVND (reference sequence). Here the CDR3 reads CASRRPGGNQPQHF. CDR3 sequence (DNA): TGTGCCAGCCGCCGCCCAGGGGGCAATCAGCCCCAGCATTTT.

The chain links TRBV27 to TRBJ2-7; TRBD1 is a possible D gene (5 bases). This CDR3 spans 16 amino acids. Germline values: CDR1 MNHEY, CDR2 SMNVEV (reference sequence). The V end lost 4 bases, the J end lost 3 bases, and 19 bases lay between the germline ends. The CDR3 protein is CASSSTTSTDRYEQYF. CDR3 DNA: TGTGCCAGCAGTTCTACAACCTCGACAGACCGCTACGAGCAGTACTTC.

The sample holds one count of this clone. V is TRBV7-3 and J is TRBJ1-5, with D possibly being TRBD1 (5 bases). Germline V gives CDR1 SGHTA, CDR2 FQGTGA. The length of the CDR3 is 13 residues. V was clipped by 6 bases and J by 7 bases, with 13 bases between them. The CDR3: CASSPLGGQPQHF. As DNA, the CDR3 is TGTGCCAGCAGTCCGCTCGGGGGACAGCCCCAGCATTTT.

The chain carries TRBV19 and TRBJ2-7; 7 nucleotides match TRBD2. Germline CDR1 is LNHDA and CDR2 is SQIVND (reference sequence). The length of the CDR3 is 14 residues. V was pared by 6 bases and J by 0 bases, with 5 bases of the junction left unmatched. The CDR3 nucleotides are TGTGCCAGTAGAGGGCGGGGGAGCTCCTACGAGCAGTACTTC. Protein sequence: CASRGRGSSYEQYF.

The CDR3 coding sequence is TGTGCCAGCAGCCTCCGGACACCCGAAGCTTTCTTT. Protein sequence: CASSLRTPEAFF. The chain recombines TRBV13 with TRBJ1-1, with D perhaps TRBD1 (5 bases). Germline V lookup: CDR1 PRHDT, CDR2 FYEKMQ (reference sequence). CDR3 size: 12 residues. Trimming pared 5 bases from V and 8 bases from J, leaving 12 bases between. The full variable domain, in which reference TRBV13 and TRBJ1-1 provide the parts outside the CDR3, is AAGVIQSPRHLIKEKRETATLKCYPIPRHDTVYWYQQGPGQDPQFLISFYEKMQSDKGSIPDRFSAQQFSDYHSELNMSSLELGDSALYFCASSLRTPEAFFGQGTRLTVV.

This clone came up a few times. The rearrangement uses TRBV19 and TRBJ2-1; 11 bases line up with TRBD2. This CDR3 spans 16 amino acids. V lost 4 bases to trimming and J lost 5 bases; unmatched junction nucleotides: 7. Germline V CDR1 and CDR2: LNHDA, SQIVND (reference sequence). The CDR3 DNA sequence: TGTGCCAGTAGTAAAGTCCTGGGACTAGCGGACAATGAGCAGTTCTTC. Amino acids: CASSKVLGLADNEQFF.

This clone has only one observation. CDR3 sequence reads: CASSYPGGNIQYF. CDR3 nucleotide sequence: TGTGCCAGCAGTTACCCAGGGGGGAACATTCAGTACTTC. J is TRBJ2-4 and V is TRBV6-2 or TRBV6-3; a weak D match, TRBD1 (7 bases). Germline assignment: CDR1 MNHEY and CDR2 SVGEGT. Trimming removed 2 bases from V and 7 bases from J, with 9 bases in between. The CDR3 is made up of 13 amino acids.